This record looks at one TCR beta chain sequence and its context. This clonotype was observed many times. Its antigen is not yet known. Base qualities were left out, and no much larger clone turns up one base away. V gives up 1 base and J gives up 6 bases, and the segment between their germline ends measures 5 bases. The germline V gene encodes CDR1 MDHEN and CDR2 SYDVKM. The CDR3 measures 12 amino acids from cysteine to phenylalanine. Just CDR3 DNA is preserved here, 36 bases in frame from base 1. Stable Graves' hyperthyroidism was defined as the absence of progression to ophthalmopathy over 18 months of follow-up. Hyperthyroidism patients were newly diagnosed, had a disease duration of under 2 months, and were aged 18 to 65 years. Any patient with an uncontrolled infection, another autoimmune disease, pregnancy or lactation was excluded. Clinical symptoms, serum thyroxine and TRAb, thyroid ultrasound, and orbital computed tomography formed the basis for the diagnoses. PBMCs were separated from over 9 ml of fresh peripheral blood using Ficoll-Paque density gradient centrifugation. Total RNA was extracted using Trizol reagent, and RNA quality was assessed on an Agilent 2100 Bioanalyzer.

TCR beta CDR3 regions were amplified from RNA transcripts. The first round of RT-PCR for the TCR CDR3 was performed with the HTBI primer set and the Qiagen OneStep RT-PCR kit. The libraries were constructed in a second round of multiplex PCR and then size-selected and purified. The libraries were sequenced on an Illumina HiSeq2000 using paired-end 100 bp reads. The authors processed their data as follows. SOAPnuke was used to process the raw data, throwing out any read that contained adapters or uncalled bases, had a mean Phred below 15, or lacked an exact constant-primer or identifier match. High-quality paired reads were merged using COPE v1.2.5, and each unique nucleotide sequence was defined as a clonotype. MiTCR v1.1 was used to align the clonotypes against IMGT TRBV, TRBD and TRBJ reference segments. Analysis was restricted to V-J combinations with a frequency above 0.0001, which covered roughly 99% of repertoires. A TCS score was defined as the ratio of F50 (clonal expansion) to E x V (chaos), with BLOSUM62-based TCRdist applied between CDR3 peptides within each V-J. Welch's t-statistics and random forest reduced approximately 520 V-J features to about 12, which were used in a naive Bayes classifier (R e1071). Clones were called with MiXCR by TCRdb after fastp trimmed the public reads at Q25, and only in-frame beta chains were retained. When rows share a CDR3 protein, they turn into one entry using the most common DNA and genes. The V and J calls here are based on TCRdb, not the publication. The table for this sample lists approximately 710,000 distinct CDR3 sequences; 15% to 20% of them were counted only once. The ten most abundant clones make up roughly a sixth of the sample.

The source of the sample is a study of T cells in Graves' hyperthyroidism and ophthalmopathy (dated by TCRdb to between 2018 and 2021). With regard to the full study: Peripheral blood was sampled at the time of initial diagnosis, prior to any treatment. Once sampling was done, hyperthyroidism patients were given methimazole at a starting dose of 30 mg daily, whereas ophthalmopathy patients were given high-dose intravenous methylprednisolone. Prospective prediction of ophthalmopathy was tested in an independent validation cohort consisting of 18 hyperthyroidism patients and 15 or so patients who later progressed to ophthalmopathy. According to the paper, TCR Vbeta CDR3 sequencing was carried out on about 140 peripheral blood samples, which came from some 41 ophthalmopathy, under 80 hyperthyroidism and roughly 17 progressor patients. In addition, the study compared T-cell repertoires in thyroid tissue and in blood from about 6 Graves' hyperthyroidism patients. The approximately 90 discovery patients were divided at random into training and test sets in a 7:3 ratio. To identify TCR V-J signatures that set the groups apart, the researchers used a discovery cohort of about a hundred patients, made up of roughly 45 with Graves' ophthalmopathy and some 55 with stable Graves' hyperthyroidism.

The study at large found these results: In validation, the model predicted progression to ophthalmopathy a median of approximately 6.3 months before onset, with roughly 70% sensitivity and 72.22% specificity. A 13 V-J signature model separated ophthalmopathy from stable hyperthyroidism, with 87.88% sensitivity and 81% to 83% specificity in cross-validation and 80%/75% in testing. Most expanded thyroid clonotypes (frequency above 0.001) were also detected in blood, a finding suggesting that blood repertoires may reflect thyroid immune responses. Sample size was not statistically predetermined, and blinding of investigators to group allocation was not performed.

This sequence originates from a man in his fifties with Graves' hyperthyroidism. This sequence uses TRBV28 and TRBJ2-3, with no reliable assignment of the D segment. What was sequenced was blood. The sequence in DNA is TGTGCCAGCAGTTTATATCGGGATACGCAGTATTTT. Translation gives CASSLYRDTQYF.